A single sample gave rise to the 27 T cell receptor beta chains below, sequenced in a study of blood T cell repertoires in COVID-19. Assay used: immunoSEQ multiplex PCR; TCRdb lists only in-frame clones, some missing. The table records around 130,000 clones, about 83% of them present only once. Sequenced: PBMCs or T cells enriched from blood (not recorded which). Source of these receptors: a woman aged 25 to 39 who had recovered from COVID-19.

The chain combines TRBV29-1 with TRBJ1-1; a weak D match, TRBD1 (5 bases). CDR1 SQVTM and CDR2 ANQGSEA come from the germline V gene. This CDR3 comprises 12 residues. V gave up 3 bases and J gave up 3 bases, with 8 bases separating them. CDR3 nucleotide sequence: TGCAGCGTTGACGGGGGGGACACTGAAGCTTTCTTT. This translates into CSVDGGDTEAFF.

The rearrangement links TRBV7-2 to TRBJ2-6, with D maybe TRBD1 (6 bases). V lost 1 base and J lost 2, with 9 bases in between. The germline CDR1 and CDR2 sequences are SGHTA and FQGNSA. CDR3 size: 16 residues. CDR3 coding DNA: TGTGCCAGCAGCTTAGGAGGGGGTCCTGGGGCCAACGTCCTGACTTTC. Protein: CASSLGGGPGANVLTF.

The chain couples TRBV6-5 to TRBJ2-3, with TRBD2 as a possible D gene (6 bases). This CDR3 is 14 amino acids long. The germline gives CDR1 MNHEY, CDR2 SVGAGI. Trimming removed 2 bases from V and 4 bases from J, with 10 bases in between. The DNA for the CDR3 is TGTGCCAGCAGTTACAGGGACTCTTCAGATACGCAGTATTTT. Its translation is CASSYRDSSDTQYF.

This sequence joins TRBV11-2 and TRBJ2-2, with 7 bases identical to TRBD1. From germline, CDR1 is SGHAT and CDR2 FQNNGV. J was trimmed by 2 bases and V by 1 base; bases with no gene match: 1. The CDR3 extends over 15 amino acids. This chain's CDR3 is CASSLGQGNTGELFF. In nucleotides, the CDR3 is TGTGCCAGCAGCTTAGGACAGGGTAACACCGGGGAGCTGTTTTTT.

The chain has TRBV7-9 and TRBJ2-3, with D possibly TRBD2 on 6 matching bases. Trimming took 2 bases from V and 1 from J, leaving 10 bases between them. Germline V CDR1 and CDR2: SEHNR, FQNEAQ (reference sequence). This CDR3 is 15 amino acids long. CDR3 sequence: CASSLIAARTDTQYF. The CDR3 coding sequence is TGTGCCAGCAGCTTAATAGCGGCCCGCACAGATACGCAGTATTTT.

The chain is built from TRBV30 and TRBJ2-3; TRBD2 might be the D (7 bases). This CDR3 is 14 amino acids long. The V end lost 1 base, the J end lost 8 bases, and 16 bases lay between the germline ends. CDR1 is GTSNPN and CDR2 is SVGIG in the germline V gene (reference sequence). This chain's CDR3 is CAWSAPEAGATQYF. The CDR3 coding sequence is TGTGCCTGGAGTGCTCCCGAGGCGGGGGCTACGCAGTATTTT.

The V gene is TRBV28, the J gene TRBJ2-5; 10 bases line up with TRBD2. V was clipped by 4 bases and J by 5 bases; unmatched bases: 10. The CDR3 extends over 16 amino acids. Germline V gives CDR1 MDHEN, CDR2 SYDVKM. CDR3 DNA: TGTGCCAGCAGTTCACCCAGCGGGAGGGCCTTTGAGACCCAGTACTTC. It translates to CASSSPSGRAFETQYF.

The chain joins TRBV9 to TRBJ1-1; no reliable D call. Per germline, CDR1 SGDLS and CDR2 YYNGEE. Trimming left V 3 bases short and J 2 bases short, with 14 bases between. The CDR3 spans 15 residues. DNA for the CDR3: TGTGCCAGCAGCGCGAGAGGGAACGGAAACACTGAAGCTTTCTTT. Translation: CASSARGNGNTEAFF.

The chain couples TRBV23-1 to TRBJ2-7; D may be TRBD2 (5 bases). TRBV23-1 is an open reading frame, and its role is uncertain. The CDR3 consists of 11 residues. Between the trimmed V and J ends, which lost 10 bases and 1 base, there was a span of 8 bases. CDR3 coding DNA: TGCGCCACACCGGGGTCCTACGAGCAGTACTTC. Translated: CATPGSYEQYF.

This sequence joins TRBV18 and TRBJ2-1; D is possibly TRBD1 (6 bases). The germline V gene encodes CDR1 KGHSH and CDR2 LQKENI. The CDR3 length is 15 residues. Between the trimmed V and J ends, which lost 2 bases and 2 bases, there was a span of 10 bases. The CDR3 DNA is TGTGCCAGCTCACCAGGACAGACCACCTACAATGAGCAGTTCTTC. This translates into CASSPGQTTYNEQFF.

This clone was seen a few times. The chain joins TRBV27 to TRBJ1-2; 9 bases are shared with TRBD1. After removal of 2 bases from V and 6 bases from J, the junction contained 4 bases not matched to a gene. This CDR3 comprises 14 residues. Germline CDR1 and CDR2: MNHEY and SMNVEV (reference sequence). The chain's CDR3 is CASSLAGTGNGYTF. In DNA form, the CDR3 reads TGTGCCAGCAGTTTAGCTGGGACAGGGAATGGCTACACCTTC.

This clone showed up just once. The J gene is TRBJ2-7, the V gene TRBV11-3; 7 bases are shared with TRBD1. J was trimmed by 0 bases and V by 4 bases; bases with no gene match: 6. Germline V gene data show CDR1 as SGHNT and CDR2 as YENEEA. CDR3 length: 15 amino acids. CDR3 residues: CASSYRTGVSYEQYF. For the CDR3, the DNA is TGTGCCAGCAGCTACCGCACAGGGGTCTCCTACGAGCAGTACTTC.

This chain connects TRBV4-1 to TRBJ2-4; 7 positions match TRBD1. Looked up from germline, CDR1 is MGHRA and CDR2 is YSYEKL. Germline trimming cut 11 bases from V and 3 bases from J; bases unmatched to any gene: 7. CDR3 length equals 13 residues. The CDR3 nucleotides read TGCGCCGGCCTGGACAGGTACAAAAACATTCAGTACTTC. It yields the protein CAGLDRYKNIQYF.

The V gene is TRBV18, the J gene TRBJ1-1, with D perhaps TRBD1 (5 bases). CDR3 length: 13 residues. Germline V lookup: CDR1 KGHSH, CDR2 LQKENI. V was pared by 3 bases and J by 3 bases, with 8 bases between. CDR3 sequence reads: CASSPRADTEAFF. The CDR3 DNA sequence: TGTGCCAGCTCACCCAGGGCGGACACTGAAGCTTTCTTT.

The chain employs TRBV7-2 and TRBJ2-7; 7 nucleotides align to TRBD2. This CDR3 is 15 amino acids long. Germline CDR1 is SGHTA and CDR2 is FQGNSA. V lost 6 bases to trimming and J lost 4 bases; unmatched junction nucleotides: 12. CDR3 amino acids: CASSFYSGRFYEQYF. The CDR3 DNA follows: TGTGCCAGCAGTTTTTATAGCGGGCGGTTTTACGAGCAGTACTTC.

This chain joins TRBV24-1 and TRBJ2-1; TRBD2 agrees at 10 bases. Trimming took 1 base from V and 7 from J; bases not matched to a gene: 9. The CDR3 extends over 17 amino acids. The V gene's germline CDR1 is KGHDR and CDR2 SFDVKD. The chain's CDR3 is CATSDLASGRSRNEQFF. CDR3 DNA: TGTGCCACCAGTGATTTAGCTAGCGGGAGATCTAGGAATGAGCAGTTCTTC.

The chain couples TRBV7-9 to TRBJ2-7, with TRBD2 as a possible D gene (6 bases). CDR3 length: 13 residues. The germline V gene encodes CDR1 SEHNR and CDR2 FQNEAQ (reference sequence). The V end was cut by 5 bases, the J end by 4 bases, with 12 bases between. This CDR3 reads CASSPLGGYEQYF. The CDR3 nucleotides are TGTGCCAGCAGCCCCCTAGGAGGGTACGAGCAGTACTTC.

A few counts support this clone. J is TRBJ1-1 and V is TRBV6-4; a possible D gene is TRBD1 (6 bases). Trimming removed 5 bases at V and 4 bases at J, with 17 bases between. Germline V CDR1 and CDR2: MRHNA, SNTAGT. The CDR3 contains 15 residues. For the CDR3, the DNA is TGTGCCAGCAGTCCGGGCCACAGGGTTGGCACTGAAGCTTTCTTT. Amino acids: CASSPGHRVGTEAFF.

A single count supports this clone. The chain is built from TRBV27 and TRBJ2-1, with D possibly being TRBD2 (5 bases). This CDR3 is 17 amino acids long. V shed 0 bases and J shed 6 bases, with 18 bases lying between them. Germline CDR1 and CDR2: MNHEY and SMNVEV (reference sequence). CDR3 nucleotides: TGTGCCAGCAGTTTATCCCCCCAGCGGCTAGGGCGCAATGAGCAGTTCTTC. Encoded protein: CASSLSPQRLGRNEQFF.

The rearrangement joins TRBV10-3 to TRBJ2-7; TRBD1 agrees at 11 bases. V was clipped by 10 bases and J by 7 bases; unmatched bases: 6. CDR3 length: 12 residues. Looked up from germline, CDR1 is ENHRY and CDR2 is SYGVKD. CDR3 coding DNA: TGTGCCACTGCCGGGACAGGGGGGGAGCAGTACTTC. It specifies CATAGTGGEQYF.

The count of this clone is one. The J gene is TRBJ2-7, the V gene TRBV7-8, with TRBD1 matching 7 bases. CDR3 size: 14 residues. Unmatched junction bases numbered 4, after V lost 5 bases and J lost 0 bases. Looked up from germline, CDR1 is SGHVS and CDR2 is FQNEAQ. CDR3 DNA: TGTGCCAGCAGCCGAGGGGGCTTCTCCTACGAGCAGTACTTC. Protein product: CASSRGGFSYEQYF. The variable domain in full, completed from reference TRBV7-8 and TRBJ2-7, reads GAGVSQSPRYKVAKRGQDVALRCDPISGHVSLFWYQQALGQGPEFLTYFQNEAQLDKSGLPSDRFFAERPEGSVSTLKIQRTQQEDSAVYLCASSRGGFSYEQYFGPGTRLTVT.

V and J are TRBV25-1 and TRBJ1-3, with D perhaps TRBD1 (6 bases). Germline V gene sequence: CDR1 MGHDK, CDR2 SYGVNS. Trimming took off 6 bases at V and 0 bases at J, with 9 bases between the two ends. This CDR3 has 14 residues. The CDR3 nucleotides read TGTGCCAGCAGCGGACAGTTCTCTGGAAACACCATATATTTT. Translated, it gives CASSGQFSGNTIYF.

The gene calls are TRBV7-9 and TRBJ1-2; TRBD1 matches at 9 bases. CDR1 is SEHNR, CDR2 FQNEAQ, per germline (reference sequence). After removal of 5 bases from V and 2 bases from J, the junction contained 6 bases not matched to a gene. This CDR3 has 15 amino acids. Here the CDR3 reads CASSHRDRENYGYTF. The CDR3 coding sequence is TGTGCCAGCAGCCACCGGGACAGGGAGAACTATGGCTACACCTTC.

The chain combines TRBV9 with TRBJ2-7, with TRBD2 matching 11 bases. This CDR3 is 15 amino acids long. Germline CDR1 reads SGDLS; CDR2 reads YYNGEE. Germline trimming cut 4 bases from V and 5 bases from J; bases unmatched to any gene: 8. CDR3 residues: CASSPPTSGTDEQYF. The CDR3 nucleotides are TGTGCCAGCAGCCCCCCGACTAGCGGGACTGACGAGCAGTACTTC.

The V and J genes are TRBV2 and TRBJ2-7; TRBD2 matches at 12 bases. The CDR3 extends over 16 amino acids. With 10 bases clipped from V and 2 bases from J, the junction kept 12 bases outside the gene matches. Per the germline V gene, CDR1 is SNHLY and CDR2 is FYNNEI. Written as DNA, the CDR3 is TGTGCCACCAGGACCGGGGGGACTAGCGGGCCCTACGAGCAGTACTTC. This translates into CATRTGGTSGPYEQYF.

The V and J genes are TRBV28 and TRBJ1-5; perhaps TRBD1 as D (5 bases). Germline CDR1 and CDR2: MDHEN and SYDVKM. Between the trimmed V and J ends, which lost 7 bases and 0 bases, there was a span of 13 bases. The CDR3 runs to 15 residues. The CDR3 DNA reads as TGTGCCAGCAATATCCAGGGTCTTAGCAATCAGCCCCAGCATTTT. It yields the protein CASNIQGLSNQPQHF. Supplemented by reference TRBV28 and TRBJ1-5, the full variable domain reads DVKVTQSSRYLVKRTGEKVFLECVQDMDHENMFWYRQDPGLGLRLIYFSYDVKMKEKGDIPEGYSVSREKKERFSLILESASTNQTSMYLCASNIQGLSNQPQHFGDGTRLSIL.

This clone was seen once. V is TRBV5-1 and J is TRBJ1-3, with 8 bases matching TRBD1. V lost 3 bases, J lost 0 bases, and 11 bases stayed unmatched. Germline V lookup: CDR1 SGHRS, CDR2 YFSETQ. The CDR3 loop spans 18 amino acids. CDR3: CASSSGGAGTGSGNTIYF. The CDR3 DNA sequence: TGCGCCAGCAGCTCTGGAGGGGCCGGGACAGGCTCTGGAAACACCATATATTTT. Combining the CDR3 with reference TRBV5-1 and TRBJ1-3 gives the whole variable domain KAGVTQTPRYLIKTRGQQVTLSCSPISGHRSVSWYQQTPGQGLQFLFEYFSETQRNKGNFPGRFSGRQFSNSRSEMNVSTLELGDSALYLCASSSGGAGTGSGNTIYFGEGSWLTVV.